What follows describes a single TCR beta chain. Its antigen is currently unknown. The naive CD8 fraction comprised CD45RO-negative cells positively selected for CCR7 and excluded terminally differentiated effector memory CD45RA+ cells. This entry belongs to a study of shared clonotypes between healthy human individuals. Whole-study results and caveats: A few donors shared about 5% of their naive CD4 clonotypes. The study sampled only blood, and tissue repertoires likely differ. Naive subsets typically showed greater estimated richness than memory subsets.

Profiled with immunoSEQ multiplex PCR; TCRdb holds only in-frame clones, not every one. This sample has 800,000 to 950,000 clones, with around 96% found just once. This sequence originates from a man aged 25 to 45 in good health. Sequencing used naive CD8+ T cells sorted from blood.

The CDR3 DNA sequence: TGTGCCAGCAGTTTATCGGCTAGCGGACACAATGAGCAGTTCTTC. Translating it yields CASSLSASGHNEQFF. The gene calls are TRBV27 and TRBJ2-1; 7 bases line up with TRBD2. This CDR3 contains 15 residues. V was pared by 0 bases and J by 5 bases, with 4 bases of the junction left unmatched. Germline V gene data show CDR1 as MNHEY and CDR2 as SMNVEV (reference sequence).